This is a list of T cell receptor beta chains from one sample in a study of beta chain features in type 1 diabetes. The repertoire was sequenced with immunoSEQ multiplex PCR; TCRdb's copy has only in-frame clones and lacks some. Among more than 250,000 clones, just over 20% were seen once, and the ten largest hold around 0.03%. Sequenced sample: naive CD4+ T cells from blood. The receptors were sampled from a woman aged 40 to 49 with type 1 diabetes. Each CDR3 is given with its conserved first and last residue. The order of the fields is clone size, J gene, D gene, V gene, CDR3 protein, CDR3 DNA. The D gene is left open where the match is weak. The size entry is marked missing in some rows and otherwise reads once, few, many or a size class.

abundance: few
j_gene: TRBJ2-5
d_gene: .
v_gene: TRBV18
CDR3aa: CASSLGREQETQYF
CDR3nt: TGTGCCAGCTCCCTCGGGCGGGAACAAGAGACCCAGTACTTC

abundance: .
j_gene: TRBJ2-3
d_gene: .
v_gene: TRBV20-1
CDR3aa: CSARRGDTQYF
CDR3nt: TGCAGTGCCAGGCGGGGAGATACGCAGTATTTT

abundance: .
j_gene: TRBJ1-1
d_gene: .
v_gene: TRBV18
CDR3aa: CASCYTNTEAFF
CDR3nt: TGTGCCAGCTGTTATACTAACACTGAAGCTTTCTTT

abundance: .
j_gene: TRBJ1-1
d_gene: .
v_gene: TRBV4-2
CDR3aa: CASSQLQEAFF
CDR3nt: TGTGCCAGCAGCCAATTGCAGGAAGCTTTCTTT

abundance: few
j_gene: TRBJ2-1
d_gene: TRBD2
v_gene: TRBV23-1
CDR3aa: CASSQGEGGHNEQFF
CDR3nt: TGCGCCAGCAGTCAAGGGGAGGGTGGGCACAATGAGCAGTTCTTC

abundance: few
j_gene: TRBJ2-1
d_gene: .
v_gene: TRBV7-9
CDR3aa: CAGGNYNEQFF
CDR3nt: TGTGCCGGAGGGAATTACAATGAGCAGTTCTTC

abundance: few
j_gene: TRBJ2-7
d_gene: TRBD1
v_gene: TRBV27
CDR3aa: CASSTPGTGVLEQYF
CDR3nt: TGTGCCAGCAGTACCCCCGGGACAGGGGTACTCGAGCAGTACTTC

abundance: .
j_gene: TRBJ1-5
d_gene: .
v_gene: TRBV2
CDR3aa: CASKTQLNQPQHF
CDR3nt: TGTGCCAGCAAAACACAGCTCAATCAGCCCCAGCATTTT

abundance: once
j_gene: TRBJ1-6
d_gene: .
v_gene: TRBV2
CDR3aa: CASSDDSSNSPLHF
CDR3nt: TGTGCCAGCAGTGATGACAGCTCAAATTCACCCCTCCACTTT

abundance: .
j_gene: TRBJ1-2
d_gene: .
v_gene: TRBV9
CDR3aa: CASSQGDGSTNYGYTF
CDR3nt: TGTGCCAGCAGCCAAGGGGACGGGAGCACTAACTATGGCTACACCTTC

abundance: .
j_gene: TRBJ1-1
d_gene: .
v_gene: TRBV5-1
CDR3aa: CASSLANGGRTEAFF
CDR3nt: TGCGCCAGCAGCTTGGCCAACGGGGGGCGAACTGAAGCTTTCTTT

abundance: few
j_gene: TRBJ2-5
d_gene: TRBD1
v_gene: TRBV5-4
CDR3aa: CASSLRDSQETQYF
CDR3nt: TGTGCCAGCAGTTTAAGGGACAGCCAAGAGACCCAGTACTTC

abundance: .
j_gene: TRBJ2-7
d_gene: .
v_gene: TRBV30
CDR3aa: CACSRARRGEQYF
CDR3nt: TGTGCCTGTTCCCGGGCTAGGAGGGGTGAGCAGTACTTC

abundance: .
j_gene: TRBJ1-2
d_gene: .
v_gene: TRBV5-4
CDR3aa: CASSLGAGIYGYTF
CDR3nt: TGTGCCAGCAGCTTGGGCGCAGGGATCTATGGCTACACCTTC

abundance: .
j_gene: TRBJ2-1
d_gene: .
v_gene: TRBV7-8
CDR3aa: CASSPLESYNEQFF
CDR3nt: TGTGCCAGCAGCCCCCTGGAGTCCTACAATGAGCAGTTCTTC

abundance: .
j_gene: TRBJ2-3
d_gene: .
v_gene: TRBV29-1
CDR3aa: CSVDWGHFHSSTDTQYF
CDR3nt: TGCAGCGTTGATTGGGGACATTTCCATTCTAGCACAGATACGCAGTATTTT

abundance: .
j_gene: TRBJ1-6
d_gene: .
v_gene: TRBV27
CDR3aa: CASSPDSHNSPLHF
CDR3nt: TGTGCCAGCAGCCCGGACAGCCATAATTCACCCCTCCACTTT

abundance: few
j_gene: TRBJ2-5
d_gene: TRBD1
v_gene: TRBV19
CDR3aa: CASSTNPGTVQETQYF
CDR3nt: TGTGCCAGTAGTACGAACCCCGGGACAGTCCAAGAGACCCAGTACTTC

abundance: few
j_gene: TRBJ1-2
d_gene: .
v_gene: TRBV7-8
CDR3aa: CASSLVRQGGGYTF
CDR3nt: TGTGCCAGCAGCTTAGTAAGGCAGGGAGGAGGCTACACCTTC

abundance: few
j_gene: TRBJ2-6
d_gene: .
v_gene: TRBV5-1
CDR3aa: CASSSGTRGANVLTF
CDR3nt: TGCGCCAGCAGCTCCGGGACACGTGGGGCCAACGTCCTGACTTTC

abundance: .
j_gene: TRBJ2-5
d_gene: TRBD1
v_gene: TRBV7-8
CDR3aa: CASSLIRGKGTQYF
CDR3nt: TGTGCCAGCAGCTTGATCAGGGGGAAAGGGACCCAGTACTTC

abundance: few
j_gene: TRBJ2-3
d_gene: TRBD1
v_gene: TRBV5-1
CDR3aa: CASSLQPDRATGGTQYF
CDR3nt: TGCGCCAGCAGCCTCCAACCGGACAGGGCCACGGGTGGGACGCAGTATTTT

abundance: .
j_gene: TRBJ2-3
d_gene: TRBD1
v_gene: TRBV25-1
CDR3aa: CASSGRDRITDTQYF
CDR3nt: TGTGCCAGCAGTGGGAGGGACAGGATCACAGATACGCAGTATTTT

abundance: few
j_gene: TRBJ1-1
d_gene: .
v_gene: TRBV18
CDR3aa: CASSPGGKNTEAFF
CDR3nt: TGTGCCAGCTCACCAGGGGGGAAGAACACTGAAGCTTTCTTT

abundance: few
j_gene: TRBJ1-1
d_gene: .
v_gene: TRBV5-1
CDR3aa: CASSLGGVTEAFF
CDR3nt: TGCGCCAGCAGCTTGGGGGGGGTCACTGAAGCTTTCTTT

abundance: few
j_gene: TRBJ1-5
d_gene: .
v_gene: TRBV19
CDR3aa: CASNDGRYQPQHF
CDR3nt: TGTGCCAGTAACGATGGCCGATATCAGCCCCAGCATTTT

abundance: .
j_gene: TRBJ1-3
d_gene: .
v_gene: TRBV29-1
CDR3aa: CSVAQPGSGNTIYF
CDR3nt: TGCAGCGTTGCACAACCTGGCTCTGGAAACACCATATATTTT

abundance: few
j_gene: TRBJ2-1
d_gene: .
v_gene: TRBV2
CDR3aa: CASREGRDEQFF
CDR3nt: TGTGCCAGCAGGGAGGGCCGGGATGAGCAGTTCTTC

abundance: few
j_gene: TRBJ2-6
d_gene: .
v_gene: TRBV6-5
CDR3aa: CASSYGTATGANVLTF
CDR3nt: TGTGCCAGCAGTTACGGGACTGCCACTGGGGCCAACGTCCTGACTTTC

abundance: .
j_gene: TRBJ1-2
d_gene: TRBD1
v_gene: TRBV10-3
CDR3aa: CAISAGQGPNGYTF
CDR3nt: TGTGCCATCAGCGCGGGACAGGGGCCGAATGGCTACACCTTC

abundance: few
j_gene: TRBJ2-7
d_gene: .
v_gene: TRBV5-1
CDR3aa: CASSLARERGEQYF
CDR3nt: TGCGCCAGCAGCTTGGCCAGGGAACGAGGCGAGCAGTACTTC

abundance: few
j_gene: TRBJ1-1
d_gene: TRBD1
v_gene: TRBV7-3
CDR3aa: CASSTQGDTEAFF
CDR3nt: TGTGCCAGCAGCACACAGGGGGACACTGAAGCTTTCTTT

abundance: few
j_gene: TRBJ2-7
d_gene: TRBD2
v_gene: TRBV4-3
CDR3aa: CASSQDWEGSREQYF
CDR3nt: TGCGCCAGCAGCCAAGATTGGGAGGGATCGAGAGAGCAGTACTTC

abundance: .
j_gene: TRBJ1-5
d_gene: .
v_gene: TRBV7-9
CDR3aa: CASSSDRSYSNQPQHF
CDR3nt: TGTGCCAGCAGCTCAGACAGATCCTATAGCAATCAGCCCCAGCATTTT

abundance: .
j_gene: TRBJ2-1
d_gene: .
v_gene: TRBV5-1
CDR3aa: CASSSGLVNDEQFF
CDR3nt: TGCGCCAGCAGCTCGGGACTGGTGAATGATGAGCAGTTCTTC

abundance: .
j_gene: TRBJ1-6
d_gene: TRBD1
v_gene: TRBV16
CDR3aa: CASSQGQGNSPLHF
CDR3nt: TGTGCCAGCAGCCAGGGACAGGGGAATTCACCCCTCCACTTT

abundance: .
j_gene: TRBJ2-5
d_gene: .
v_gene: TRBV9
CDR3aa: CASSVRGGAAETQYF
CDR3nt: TGTGCCAGCAGCGTCCGAGGGGGGGCGGCGGAGACCCAGTACTTC

abundance: few
j_gene: TRBJ1-1
d_gene: .
v_gene: TRBV19
CDR3aa: CASTPGRAGNTEAFF
CDR3nt: TGTGCCAGTACCCCGGGCAGGGCGGGAAACACTGAAGCTTTCTTT

abundance: few
j_gene: TRBJ1-2
d_gene: .
v_gene: TRBV16
CDR3aa: CASSLITESVGYTF
CDR3nt: TGTGCCAGCAGTCTGATTACAGAGTCGGTTGGCTACACCTTC

abundance: .
j_gene: TRBJ1-2
d_gene: .
v_gene: TRBV28
CDR3aa: CASSRERDGYTF
CDR3nt: TGTGCCAGCAGTCGCGAGCGGGATGGCTACACCTTC

abundance: .
j_gene: TRBJ1-1
d_gene: .
v_gene: TRBV9
CDR3aa: CASSPGGEVDTEAFF
CDR3nt: TGTGCCAGCAGCCCCGGGGGGGAAGTGGACACTGAAGCTTTCTTT

abundance: few
j_gene: TRBJ2-1
d_gene: TRBD1
v_gene: TRBV6-6
CDR3aa: CASSRDSQYNEQFF
CDR3nt: TGTGCCAGCAGTCGGGACAGTCAATACAATGAGCAGTTCTTC

abundance: few
j_gene: TRBJ2-7
d_gene: TRBD1
v_gene: TRBV29-1
CDR3aa: CSAGQGFNSYEQYF
CDR3nt: TGCAGCGCGGGACAGGGTTTTAACTCCTACGAGCAGTACTTC

abundance: few
j_gene: TRBJ1-1
d_gene: .
v_gene: TRBV4-3
CDR3aa: CASAPTQNTEAFF
CDR3nt: TGCGCCAGCGCCCCGACACAGAACACTGAAGCTTTCTTT

abundance: few
j_gene: TRBJ2-2
d_gene: TRBD1
v_gene: TRBV30
CDR3aa: CAWVRDRYTGELFF
CDR3nt: TGTGCCTGGGTACGGGACAGATACACCGGGGAGCTGTTTTTT

abundance: .
j_gene: TRBJ2-2
d_gene: .
v_gene: TRBV4-1
CDR3aa: CASSSRDSLSTGELFF
CDR3nt: TGCGCCAGCAGCTCCCGTGACTCCCTGTCCACCGGGGAGCTGTTTTTT

abundance: .
j_gene: TRBJ2-5
d_gene: .
v_gene: TRBV2
CDR3aa: CASSIRDQETQYF
CDR3nt: TGTGCCAGCAGCATCCGGGACCAAGAGACCCAGTACTTC

abundance: .
j_gene: TRBJ1-2
d_gene: .
v_gene: TRBV10-3
CDR3aa: CAINRDAGYTF
CDR3nt: TGTGCCATCAACCGGGATGCTGGCTACACCTTC

abundance: few
j_gene: TRBJ2-3
d_gene: .
v_gene: TRBV29-1
CDR3aa: CSVDDPGDF
CDR3nt: TGCAGCGTCGACGACCCGGGGGATTTT